This T cell receptor (beta chain) was identified in a study of blood T cell repertoires in COVID-19. The method was immunoSEQ multiplex PCR; TCRdb's version includes in-frame clones alone and lacks a portion of them. There are roughly 230,000 clones in the sample; 80% to 85% occur only once, and 3.4% lies in the top ten. V was pared by 5 bases and J by 9 bases, with 8 bases between. This CDR3 region has 12 residues. Germline assignment: CDR1 LNHNV and CDR2 YYDKDF (reference sequence). Material: PBMCs or T cells enriched from blood (not recorded which). The receptor was isolated from a man aged 50-60 years who had recovered from COVID-19. The rearrangement links TRBV15 to TRBJ1-6; no clear D gene. Written as DNA, the CDR3 is TGTGCCACCAGCGCTCGGGTTTCACCCCTCCACTTT. This gives the protein CATSARVSPLHF. Full variable domain (missing parts from reference TRBV15 and TRBJ1-6): DAMVIQNPRYQVTQFGKPVTLSCSQTLNHNVMYWYQQKSSQAPKLLFHYYDKDFNNEADTPDNFQSRRPNTSFCFLDIRSPGLGDTAMYLCATSARVSPLHFGNGTRLTVT.